Following are 15 T cell receptor beta chains from one sample sequenced in a study of T-cell reconstitution after alpha-beta-depleted transplantation in children. Preparation of the TCRbeta library was carried out with unique molecular identifiers. TCRdb used MiXCR to reprocess the PCR reads, holding one entry per CDR3 protein. The sample records 90,000 to 130,000 distinct CDR3 sequences, about a tenth being singletons. The input for sequencing was PBMCs, taken before TCRalphabeta/CD19-depleted stem cell transplant. The receptor set was obtained from a boy aged 2 to 9 with acute lymphoblastic leukemia, due to receive a stem cell transplant.

This clonotype was picked up many times. The chain recombines TRBV12-3 or TRBV12-4 with TRBJ2-6, with a weak D call TRBD2 (6 bases). Trimming stripped 7 bases from V and 3 bases from J, with 10 bases between. The CDR3 spans 14 residues. CDR3 nucleotides: TGTGCCAGCATCCGGGAGCATGGGGCCAACGTCCTGACTTTC. This encodes CASIREHGANVLTF.

The J gene is TRBJ2-3, the V gene TRBV7-2; D is uncertain. The V end lost 3 bases, the J end lost 6 bases, and 10 bases lay between the germline ends. CDR3 length: 13 amino acids. The germline CDR1 and CDR2 sequences are SGHTA and FQGNSA. The DNA of the CDR3 is TGTGCCAGCAGCTTTCGGCCGTCGGATACGCAGTATTTT. It codes for CASSFRPSDTQYF.

This clonotype appeared many times. V is TRBV20-1 and J is TRBJ2-3; 12 bases map to TRBD2. CDR3 length equals 14 residues. V was clipped by 6 bases and J by 5 bases; unmatched bases: 6. CDR1 is DFQATT and CDR2 is SNEGSKA in the germline V gene (reference sequence). CDR3 coding DNA: TGCAGTGCGTCCGGGACTAGCGGGTTAGATACGCAGTATTTT. Protein: CSASGTSGLDTQYF.

The chain is built from TRBV5-1 and TRBJ2-7; D not resolved. Trimming removed 7 bases at V and 0 bases at J, with 14 bases between. This CDR3 contains 14 residues. Germline values: CDR1 SGHRS, CDR2 YFSETQ. This chain's CDR3 is CASSKAGDSYEQYF. CDR3 DNA: TGCGCCAGCTCTAAGGCTGGCGACTCCTACGAGCAGTACTTC.

This clonotype was detected ten times or more. The V call is TRBV12-3 or TRBV12-4, the J call TRBJ2-7, with a possible D match to TRBD2 (6 bases). The CDR3 has 14 residues. The V gene lost 6 bases and the J gene lost 5 bases, with 17 bases spanning the gap. The CDR3 spells CASSPGGVANEQYF. In nucleotides, the CDR3 is TGTGCCAGCAGCCCAGGAGGGGTTGCCAACGAGCAGTACTTC.

The chain carries TRBV20-1 and TRBJ2-7; a possible D gene is TRBD2 (6 bases). From germline, CDR1 is DFQATT and CDR2 SNEGSKA (reference sequence). Deletions cut 3 bases from V and 0 bases from J, with 12 bases between. The CDR3 runs to 14 residues. CDR3 loop: CSASRDLISYEQYF. Written as DNA, the CDR3 is TGCAGTGCTAGCCGGGACTTGATCTCCTACGAGCAGTACTTC.

This clonotype was seen many times. The rearrangement uses TRBV20-1 and TRBJ1-1; no firm D call. Looked up from germline, CDR1 is DFQATT and CDR2 is SNEGSKA (reference sequence). The ends were cut back, 1 base at V and 7 bases at J, with 13 bases in the middle. The CDR3 has 13 residues. The CDR3 bases are TGCAGTGCTAGAGTGGCGGTAGGGAGTGAAGCTTTCTTT. Protein: CSARVAVGSEAFF.

The gene calls are TRBV7-9 and TRBJ2-1; D is possibly TRBD2 (5 bases). CDR3 size: 13 residues. Trimming pared 5 bases from V and 15 bases from J, leaving 20 bases between. The germline V gene encodes CDR1 SEHNR and CDR2 FQNEAQ (reference sequence). The CDR3: CASSDTGNPGRFF. In DNA form, the CDR3 reads TGTGCCAGCAGCGATACGGGGAACCCAGGTCGGTTCTTC.

This clonotype has at least ten counts. V gene TRBV5-5 combines with J gene TRBJ2-5; D is possibly TRBD1 or TRBD2 (6 bases each). Germline CDR1 is SGHKS and CDR2 is YYEKEE (reference sequence). The CDR3 is made up of 15 amino acids. Deletions cut 6 bases from V and 1 base from J, with 16 bases between. In DNA, the CDR3 is TGTGCCAGCAACCCCCATGGGGGGCCCCAAGAGACCCAGTACTTC. It is translated as CASNPHGGPQETQYF.

This clonotype has ten or more counts. The rearrangement joins TRBV20-1 to TRBJ2-1; TRBD2 is a possible D gene (6 bases). With 3 bases removed from V and 7 bases from J, the gap between germline ends came to 13 bases. Germline V gene sequence: CDR1 DFQATT, CDR2 SNEGSKA (reference sequence). The length of the CDR3 is 13 residues. CDR3 in DNA: TGCAGTGCTAGGTCCGGGAGTTGGAATGAGCAGTTCTTC. It is translated as CSARSGSWNEQFF.

V usage is TRBV20-1 and J usage is TRBJ2-3, with 9 bases identical to TRBD2. The length of the CDR3 is 14 residues. J lost 2 bases, V lost 3 bases, and 3 bases had no gene match. Germline V gives CDR1 DFQATT, CDR2 SNEGSKA (reference sequence). The CDR3 sequence: CSARRLAVTDTQYF. Written as DNA, the CDR3 is TGCAGTGCTAGGAGACTAGCGGTCACAGATACGCAGTATTTT.

This clonotype turned up a few times. As DNA, the CDR3 is TGCAGTGCTAGAGTCCCGGGGCTTAGCGGGAGATCCTACGAGCAGTACTTC. Amino acid sequence: CSARVPGLSGRSYEQYF. This chain uses TRBV20-1 with TRBJ2-7; 9 bases are shared with TRBD2. The junction had 11 bases not matched to a gene; V was cut back by 1 base and J by 1 base. Germline CDR1 is DFQATT and CDR2 is SNEGSKA (reference sequence). The CDR3 contains 17 residues.

The genes are TRBV18 and TRBJ2-2; D might be TRBD2 (6 bases). Germline lookup yields CDR1 KGHSH and CDR2 LQKENI. V lost 2 bases to trimming and J lost 6 bases, with 10 bases between them. This CDR3 contains 14 residues. The CDR3 loop is CASSPYGRSGELFF. The CDR3, as DNA: TGTGCCAGCTCACCATACGGGAGATCCGGGGAGCTGTTTTTT.

Comments on this clonotype: This CDR3 is missing its conserved last phenylalanine or tryptophan, likely due to a read error. The V call is TRBV5-1, the J call TRBJ2-1; 8 bases are shared with TRBD1. The V segment lost 2 bases and the J segment 3 bases; nucleotides outside the gene matches: 4. CDR3 length: 15 residues. The germline CDR1 and CDR2 sequences are SGHRS and YFSETQ. The CDR3 DNA is TGCGCCAGCAGCTTATCAGGGGGCGACTACAATGAGCAGTTCTTA. Translating it yields CASSLSGGDYNEQFL.

This clonotype has more than one count but fewer than ten. Written as DNA, the CDR3 is TGTGCCAGCAGCCAGGCTTGGGGGACCGGGGAGCTGTTTTTT. Protein sequence: CASSQAWGTGELFF. This chain uses TRBV3-1 with TRBJ2-2; TRBD1 or TRBD2 may be the D gene (5 bases each). Germline assignment: CDR1 LGHDT and CDR2 YNNKEL (reference sequence). The CDR3 has 14 amino acids. V shed 3 bases and J shed 5 bases, with 10 bases lying between them.